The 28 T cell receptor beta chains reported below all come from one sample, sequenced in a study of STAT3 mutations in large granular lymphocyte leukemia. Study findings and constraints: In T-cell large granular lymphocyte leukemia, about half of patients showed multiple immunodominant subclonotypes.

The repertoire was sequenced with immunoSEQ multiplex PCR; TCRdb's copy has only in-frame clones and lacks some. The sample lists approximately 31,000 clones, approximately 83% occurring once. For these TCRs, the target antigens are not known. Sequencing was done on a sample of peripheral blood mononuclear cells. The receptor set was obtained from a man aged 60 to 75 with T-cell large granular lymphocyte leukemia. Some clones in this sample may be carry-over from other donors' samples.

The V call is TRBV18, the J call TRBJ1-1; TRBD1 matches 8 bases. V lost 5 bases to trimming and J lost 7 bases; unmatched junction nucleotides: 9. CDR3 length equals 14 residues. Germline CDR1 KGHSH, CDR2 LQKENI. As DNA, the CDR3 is TGTGCCAGCTCAATTCAGGGGGCAGCATATGAAGCTTTCTTT. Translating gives CASSIQGAAYEAFF. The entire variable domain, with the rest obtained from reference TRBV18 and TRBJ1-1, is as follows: NAGVMQNPRHLVRRRGQEARLRCSPMKGHSHVYWYRQLPEEGLKFMVYLQKENIIDESGMPKERFSAEFPKEGPSILRIQQVVRGDSAAYFCASSIQGAAYEAFFGQGTRLTVV.

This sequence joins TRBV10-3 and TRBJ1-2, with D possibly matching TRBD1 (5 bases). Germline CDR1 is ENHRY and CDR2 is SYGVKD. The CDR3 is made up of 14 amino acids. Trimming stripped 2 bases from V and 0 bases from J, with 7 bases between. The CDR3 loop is CAISEGTANYGYTF. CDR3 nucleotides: TGTGCCATCAGTGAGGGGACTGCTAACTATGGCTACACCTTC.

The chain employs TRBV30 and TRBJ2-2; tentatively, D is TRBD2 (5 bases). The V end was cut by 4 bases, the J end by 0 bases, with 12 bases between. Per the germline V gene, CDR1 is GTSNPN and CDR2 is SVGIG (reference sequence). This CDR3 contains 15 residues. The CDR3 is CAWKVARPNTGELFF. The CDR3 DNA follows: TGTGCCTGGAAGGTAGCGCGTCCGAACACCGGGGAGCTGTTTTTT.

The CDR3 DNA sequence: TGTGCCTTCGGCTGGTTGAACACTGAAGCTTTCTTT. It is translated as CAFGWLNTEAFF. The chain employs TRBV30 and TRBJ1-1; D is ambiguous. The V gene lost 7 bases and the J gene lost 0 bases, with 9 bases spanning the gap. CDR1 is GTSNPN and CDR2 is SVGIG in the germline V gene (reference sequence). This CDR3 spans 12 amino acids. The complete variable domain, with remaining parts taken from reference TRBV30 and TRBJ1-1, reads SQTIHQWPATLVQPVGSPLSLECTVEGTSNPNLYWYRQAAGRGLQLLFYSVGIGQISSEVPQNLSASRPQDRQFILSSKKLLLSDSGFYLCAFGWLNTEAFFGQGTRLTVV.

CDR3 DNA sequence: TGTGCCAGCAGCCCCTGGGGGGGAAGGAACGAGCAGTACTTC. Amino acids: CASSPWGGRNEQYF. The chain recombines TRBV7-9 with TRBJ2-7; 7 positions match TRBD2. Germline loops: CDR1 SEHNR, CDR2 FQNEAQ (reference sequence). CDR3 length: 14 amino acids. The V segment lost 5 bases and the J segment 5 bases; nucleotides outside the gene matches: 9.

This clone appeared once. The CDR3 is CASKGLAGAAGELFF. The CDR3 coding sequence is TGTGCCAGTAAGGGACTAGCGGGAGCTGCCGGGGAGCTGTTTTTT. The chain employs TRBV19 and TRBJ2-2, with TRBD2 identical over 14 bases. V shed 7 bases and J 6 bases; nucleotides not matched to a gene: 4. CDR1 LNHDA and CDR2 SQIVND come from the germline V gene (reference sequence). This CDR3 has 15 residues. Supplemented by reference TRBV19 and TRBJ2-2, the full variable domain reads DGGITQSPKYLFRKEGQNVTLSCEQNLNHDAMYWYRQDPGQGLRLIYYSQIVNDFQKGDIAEGYSVSREKKESFPLTVTSAQKNPTAFYLCASKGLAGAAGELFFGEGSRLTVL.

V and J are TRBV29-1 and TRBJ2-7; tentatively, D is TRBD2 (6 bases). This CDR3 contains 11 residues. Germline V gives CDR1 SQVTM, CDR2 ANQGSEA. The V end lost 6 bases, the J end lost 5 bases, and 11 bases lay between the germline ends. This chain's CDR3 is CSVGTGDEQYF. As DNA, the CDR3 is TGCAGCGTAGGGACGGGGGACGAGCAGTACTTC.

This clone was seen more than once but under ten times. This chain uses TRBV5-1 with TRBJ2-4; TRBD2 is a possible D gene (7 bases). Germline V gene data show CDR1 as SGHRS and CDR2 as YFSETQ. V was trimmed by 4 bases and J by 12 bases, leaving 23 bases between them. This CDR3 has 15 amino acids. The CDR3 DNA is TGCGCCAGCAGCGCGGAACAGGGAGGGATTTCTCCTCAGTACTTC. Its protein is CASSAEQGGISPQYF.

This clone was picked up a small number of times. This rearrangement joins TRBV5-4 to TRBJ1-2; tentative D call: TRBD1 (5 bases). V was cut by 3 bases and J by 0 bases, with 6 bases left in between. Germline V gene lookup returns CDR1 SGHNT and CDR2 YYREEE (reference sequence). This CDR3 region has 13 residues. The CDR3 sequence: CASSWDANYGYTF. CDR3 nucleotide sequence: TGTGCCAGCAGCTGGGACGCTAACTATGGCTACACCTTC.

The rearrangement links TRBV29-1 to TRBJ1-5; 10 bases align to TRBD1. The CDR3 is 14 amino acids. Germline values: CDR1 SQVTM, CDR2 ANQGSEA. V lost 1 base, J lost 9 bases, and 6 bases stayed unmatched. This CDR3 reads CSVEGQGARGPQHF. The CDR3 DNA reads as TGCAGCGTTGAAGGACAGGGGGCTAGGGGGCCCCAGCATTTT.

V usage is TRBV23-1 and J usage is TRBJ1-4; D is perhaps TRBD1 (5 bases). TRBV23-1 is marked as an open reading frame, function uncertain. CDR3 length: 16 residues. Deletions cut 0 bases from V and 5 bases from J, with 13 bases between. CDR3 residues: CASSQSGQEGNEKLFF. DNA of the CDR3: TGCGCCAGCAGTCAATCTGGCCAGGAGGGGAATGAAAAACTGTTTTTT.

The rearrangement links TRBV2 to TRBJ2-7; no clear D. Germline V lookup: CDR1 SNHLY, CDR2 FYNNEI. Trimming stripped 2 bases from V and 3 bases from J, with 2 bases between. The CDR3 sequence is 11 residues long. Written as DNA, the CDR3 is TGTGCCAGCAGTGAAAACTACGAGCAGTACTTC. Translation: CASSENYEQYF.

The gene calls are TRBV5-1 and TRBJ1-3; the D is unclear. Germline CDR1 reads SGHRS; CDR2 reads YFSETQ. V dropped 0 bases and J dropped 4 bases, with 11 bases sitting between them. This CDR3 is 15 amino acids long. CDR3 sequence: CASSLGALRGNTIYF. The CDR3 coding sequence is TGCGCCAGCAGCTTGGGGGCGCTGAGAGGAAACACCATATATTTT.

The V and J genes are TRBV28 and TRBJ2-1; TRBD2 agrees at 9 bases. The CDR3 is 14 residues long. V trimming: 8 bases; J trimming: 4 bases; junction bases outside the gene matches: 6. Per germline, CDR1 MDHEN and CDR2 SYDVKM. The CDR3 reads CASYSGSIYNEQFF. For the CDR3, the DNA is TGTGCCAGCTATAGCGGGAGTATTTACAATGAGCAGTTCTTC.

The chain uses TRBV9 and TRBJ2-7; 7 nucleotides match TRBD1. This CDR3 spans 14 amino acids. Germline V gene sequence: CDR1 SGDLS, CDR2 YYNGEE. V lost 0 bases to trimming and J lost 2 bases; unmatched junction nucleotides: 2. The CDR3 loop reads CASSVGDSAYEQYF. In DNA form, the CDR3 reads TGTGCCAGCAGCGTAGGGGACAGCGCCTACGAGCAGTACTTC. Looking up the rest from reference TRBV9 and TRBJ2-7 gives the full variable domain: DSGVTQTPKHLITATGQRVTLRCSPRSGDLSVYWYQQSLDQGLQFLIQYYNGEERAKGNILERFSAQQFPDLHSELNLSSLELGDSALYFCASSVGDSAYEQYFGPGTRLTVT.

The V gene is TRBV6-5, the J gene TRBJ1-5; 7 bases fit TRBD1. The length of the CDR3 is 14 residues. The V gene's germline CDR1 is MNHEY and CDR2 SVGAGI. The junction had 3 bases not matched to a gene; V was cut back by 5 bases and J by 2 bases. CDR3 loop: CASSQGTGNQPQHF. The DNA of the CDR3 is TGTGCCAGCAGTCAGGGGACAGGCAATCAGCCCCAGCATTTT.

The CDR3 coding sequence is TGTGCCAGCAGCTTGTTGGGCACGAACACCGGGGAGCTGTTTTTT. Protein sequence: CASSLLGTNTGELFF. The rearrangement uses TRBV5-4 and TRBJ2-2; D is ambiguous. The V gene lost 1 base and the J gene lost 0 bases, with 7 bases spanning the gap. The CDR3 is 15 amino acids. The germline V gene encodes CDR1 SGHNT and CDR2 YYREEE (reference sequence).

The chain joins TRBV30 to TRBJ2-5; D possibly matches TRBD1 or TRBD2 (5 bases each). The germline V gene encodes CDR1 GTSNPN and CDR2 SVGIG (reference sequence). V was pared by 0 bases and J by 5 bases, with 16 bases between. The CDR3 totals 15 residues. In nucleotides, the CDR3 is TGTGCCTGGAGTGTACGGGACCGACAAATGGAGACCCAGTACTTC. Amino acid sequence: CAWSVRDRQMETQYF.

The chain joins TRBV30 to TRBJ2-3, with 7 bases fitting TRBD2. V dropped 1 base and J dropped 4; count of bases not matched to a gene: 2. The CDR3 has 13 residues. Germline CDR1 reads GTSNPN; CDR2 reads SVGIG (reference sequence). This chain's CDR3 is CAWSGGRADTQYF. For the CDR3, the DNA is TGTGCCTGGAGTGGGGGGAGGGCAGATACGCAGTATTTT.

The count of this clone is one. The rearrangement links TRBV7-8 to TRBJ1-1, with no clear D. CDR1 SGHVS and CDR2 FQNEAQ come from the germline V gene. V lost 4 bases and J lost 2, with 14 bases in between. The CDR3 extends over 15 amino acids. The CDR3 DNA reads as TGTGCCAGCAGCTCAGCCGGGGTGGGAAACACTGAAGCTTTCTTT. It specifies CASSSAGVGNTEAFF.

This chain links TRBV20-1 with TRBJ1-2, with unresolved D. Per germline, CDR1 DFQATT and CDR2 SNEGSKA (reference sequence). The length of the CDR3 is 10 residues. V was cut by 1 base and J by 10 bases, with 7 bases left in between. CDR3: CSARVGTYTF. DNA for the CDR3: TGCAGTGCTAGAGTGGGTACCTACACCTTC.

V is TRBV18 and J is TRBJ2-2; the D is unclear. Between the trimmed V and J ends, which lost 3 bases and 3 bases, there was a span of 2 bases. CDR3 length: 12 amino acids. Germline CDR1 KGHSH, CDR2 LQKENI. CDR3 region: CASSPDTGELFF. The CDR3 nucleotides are TGTGCCAGCTCACCTGACACCGGGGAGCTGTTTTTT.

This CDR3 is CASSFVQRGEPQHF. For the CDR3, the DNA is TGTGCCAGCAGTTTCGTCCAACGCGGGGAGCCCCAGCATTTT. The chain combines TRBV27 with TRBJ1-5; no clear D gene. Trimming left V 3 bases short and J 8 bases short, with 14 bases between. Germline CDR1 and CDR2: MNHEY and SMNVEV (reference sequence). The CDR3 spans 14 residues.

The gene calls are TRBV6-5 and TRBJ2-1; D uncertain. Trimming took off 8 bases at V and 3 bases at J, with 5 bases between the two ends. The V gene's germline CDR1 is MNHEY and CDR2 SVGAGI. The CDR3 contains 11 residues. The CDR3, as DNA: TGTGCCAGCTGGGGCTACAATGAGCAGTTCTTC. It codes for CASWGYNEQFF.

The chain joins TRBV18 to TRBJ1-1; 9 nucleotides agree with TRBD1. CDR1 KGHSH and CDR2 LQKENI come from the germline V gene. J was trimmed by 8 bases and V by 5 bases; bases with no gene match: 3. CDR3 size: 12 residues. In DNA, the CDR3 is TGTGCCAGCTCAGCGACAGGGGGAGAAGCTTTCTTT. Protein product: CASSATGGEAFF. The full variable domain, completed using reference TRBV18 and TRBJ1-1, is NAGVMQNPRHLVRRRGQEARLRCSPMKGHSHVYWYRQLPEEGLKFMVYLQKENIIDESGMPKERFSAEFPKEGPSILRIQQVVRGDSAAYFCASSATGGEAFFGQGTRLTVV.

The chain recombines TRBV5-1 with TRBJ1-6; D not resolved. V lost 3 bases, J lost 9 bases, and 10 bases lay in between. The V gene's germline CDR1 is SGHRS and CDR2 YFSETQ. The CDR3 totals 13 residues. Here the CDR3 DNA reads TGCGCCAGCAGCTCACTACGGGGTTCACCCCTCCACTTT. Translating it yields CASSSLRGSPLHF.

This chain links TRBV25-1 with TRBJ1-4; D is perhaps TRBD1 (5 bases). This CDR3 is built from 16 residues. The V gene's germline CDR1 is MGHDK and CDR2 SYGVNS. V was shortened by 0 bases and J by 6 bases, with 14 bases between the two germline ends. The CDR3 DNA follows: TGTGCCAGCAGTGAATATGAGGGGCTGCTCGATGAAAAACTGTTTTTT. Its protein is CASSEYEGLLDEKLFF.

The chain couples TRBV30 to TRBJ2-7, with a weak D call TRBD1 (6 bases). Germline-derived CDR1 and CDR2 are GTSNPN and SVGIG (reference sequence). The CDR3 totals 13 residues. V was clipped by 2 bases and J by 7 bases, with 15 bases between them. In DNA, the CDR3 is TGTGCCTGGAGTACATTACCCCAGGGGGAGCAGTACTTC. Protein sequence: CAWSTLPQGEQYF.